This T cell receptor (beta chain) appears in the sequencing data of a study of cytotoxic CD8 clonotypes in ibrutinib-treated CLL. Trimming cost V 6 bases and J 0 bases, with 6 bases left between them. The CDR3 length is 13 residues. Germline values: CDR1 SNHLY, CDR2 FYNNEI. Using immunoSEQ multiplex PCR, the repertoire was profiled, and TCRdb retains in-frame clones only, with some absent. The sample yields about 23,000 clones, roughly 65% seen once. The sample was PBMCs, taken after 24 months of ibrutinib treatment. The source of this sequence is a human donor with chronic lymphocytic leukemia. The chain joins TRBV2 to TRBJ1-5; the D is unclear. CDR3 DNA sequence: TGTGCCAGCAGCCAGTATAGCAATCAGCCCCAGCATTTT. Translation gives CASSQYSNQPQHF. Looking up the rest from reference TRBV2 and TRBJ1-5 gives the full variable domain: EPEVTQTPSHQVTQMGQEVILRCVPISNHLYFYWYRQILGQKVEFLVSFYNNEISEKSEIFDDQFSVERPDGSNFTLKIRSTKLEDSAMYFCASSQYSNQPQHFGDGTRLSIL.